This is a list of T cell receptor beta chains from one sample in a study of blood T cell repertoires in COVID-19. Generated by immunoSEQ multiplex PCR, the TCRdb table keeps only in-frame clones and is missing some. The top ten hold 3% to 4% of the sample, which has a few hundred thousand clones, less than 85% seen once. Input material: peripheral blood. The source is a woman aged 18-30 years with acute or convalescent COVID-19. Each CDR3 is given without its conserved first and last residue. A D gene is named only where the DNA matches it firmly. Clone size is given for some rows only: seen once, a few or many times, or a class if the clone is expanded.

>-|TRBD1|TRBV7-2
ASSLVSGQGDEQF
>-|-|TRBV13
ASSHVGRAESYNEQF
>-|-|TRBV30
AWSETAGYGYT
>-|-|TRBV7-9
ASSHSGGLYGYT
>-|-|TRBV19
ASSRTSISDHEQY
>-|TRBD1|TRBV9
ASSPRTGGDTEAF
>-|-|TRBV15
ATSRDLGENEQF
>few|-|TRBV10-1
ASSADSLYNEQF
>-|TRBD1|TRBV28
ASDRVRQPQH
>-|TRBD1|TRBV24-1
ATSDLQWDREGNEQF
>-|-|TRBV11-2
ASSFSISGNTIY
>-|-|TRBV5-1
ASSLEEGGEQY
>-|-|TRBV19
ASSSHGRRTIDTQY
>-|-|TRBV6-5
ASRRAYEQY
>-|-|TRBV9
ASSARGEPWRVYDEKLF
>-|TRBD2|TRBV3-1/TRBV3-2
ASSQGGGAKNIQY
>-|-|TRBV19
ASIPLGGGHGYT
>-|TRBD2|TRBV9
ASSVEYGTSGITTDTQY
>-|TRBD2|TRBV6-2/TRBV6-3
ASSFSGGAADTQY
>-|-|TRBV6-5
ASSTRTGRDEQY
>-|-|TRBV30
AWFQGGNTIY
>-|-|TRBV28
ASSLQETTEQF
>-|-|TRBV5-6
ASSLRTWGADTQY
>-|-|TRBV12-3/TRBV12-4
ASRNSGGEKLF
>-|TRBD2|TRBV2
ASSGGLADYNEQF
>-|-|TRBV12-3/TRBV12-4
ASSLERTEAF
>few|TRBD2|TRBV5-1
ASSPLEAGTYNEQF
>-|TRBD1|TRBV5-1
ASSYGQGIGEQY
>-|TRBD2|TRBV28
ASSAPGTSGGREQF
>once|-|TRBV6-5
ASKQTGFNEKLF
>-|TRBD1|TRBV28
ASSLSLGQRFYT
>once|TRBD2|TRBV7-3
ASSSGVAGVAEQF